This T cell receptor beta chain comes out of a study of T-cell memory formation after mild COVID-19. Germline assignment: CDR1 SGHVS and CDR2 FNYEAQ. CDR3 length: 16 residues. The V gene lost 5 bases and the J gene lost 1 base, with 15 bases spanning the gap. In TCRdb, the 5' RACE reads were re-called with MiXCR into one record per CDR3 protein. The data hold about 470,000 distinct CDR3 sequences, with 20% to 30% observed a single time. This clonotype turned up a few times. The TCR sequence derives from an adult woman who had mild COVID-19 (a few samples of this study predate the infection). Cell type and time point are not known. Material for sequencing was PBMCs or a T cell subset sorted from them (not recorded which). J is TRBJ2-1 and V is TRBV7-6; no clear D. The DNA of the CDR3 is TGTGCCAGCAGCCCCCGTGTTGGCGGTTCCTACAATGAGCAGTTCTTC. Its translation is CASSPRVGGSYNEQFF.